Described below is a single T cell receptor (beta chain) sequence and its context. The target antigen is unknown. Recently diagnosed hyperthyroidism of less than 2 months' duration affected patients aged 18 to 65. On the basis of clinical symptoms, serum thyroxine and TRAb, thyroid ultrasound and orbital computed tomography, diagnoses were made. RNA transcripts yielded amplified TCR beta CDR3 regions. First-round RT-PCR targeting the TCR CDR3 was performed with the HTBI primer set. TCRdb itself ran the multiplex PCR reads through MiXCR, one entry per CDR3 protein. Of hundreds of thousands of distinct CDR3 sequences listed, approximately 14% were seen once; the top ten hold around 5.4%. The V end was cut by 3 bases, the J end by 0 bases, with 15 bases between. This CDR3 contains 17 residues. Germline CDR1 and CDR2: MNHNS and SASEGT. These data are taken from a study of T cells in Graves' hyperthyroidism and ophthalmopathy. Study outcomes and limitations: A model of 13 V-J features distinguished ophthalmopathy from stable hyperthyroidism. Appearing also in blood were most of the thyroid clonotypes expanded above 0.001.

The chain couples TRBV6-1 to TRBJ1-3; D possibly corresponds to TRBD1 (6 bases). The receptor's source is a woman in her 30s with Graves' hyperthyroidism that later progressed to Graves' ophthalmopathy. The material sequenced was blood. The CDR3, as DNA: TGTGCCAGCAGTGAGCTAGGGGGATTGCACTCTGGAAACACCATATATTTT. Its translation is CASSELGGLHSGNTIYF.